The subject of this entry is one T cell receptor (beta chain). The assay was immunoSEQ multiplex PCR, and TCRdb's table has in-frame clones only and misses some. The sample holds 150,000 to 200,000 clones, approximately 90% seen once. This CDR3 has 13 residues. Between the trimmed V and J ends, which lost 11 bases and 1 base, there was a span of 15 bases. This sample stems from a study of control samples from healthy donors and cancer patients. The receptor was isolated from a man aged 30-40 years in good health. The chain employs TRBV12-3 or TRBV12-4 and TRBJ2-7, with D tentatively TRBD1 (6 bases). The sample comprised blood. The CDR3 loop reads CAAARTDSYEQYF. CDR3 nucleotide sequence: TGTGCCGCAGCCCGGACAGATTCCTACGAGCAGTACTTC.